These T cell receptor beta chains were read from a single sample in a study of T-cell memory formation after mild COVID-19. TCRdb used MiXCR to reprocess the 5' RACE reads, holding one entry per CDR3 protein. The top ten hold approximately 2.1% of the sample, which has about 250,000 distinct CDR3 sequences, 15% seen once. The sample comprised PBMCs or a T cell subset sorted from them (not recorded which). Source of these receptors: an adult woman who had mild COVID-19 (a few samples of this study predate the infection). Cell type and time point are not known. CDR3s include the opening cysteine and the closing phenylalanine or tryptophan. Each record gives: D gene, clone size, CDR3 length, V gene, J gene, CDR3 protein, CDR3 DNA. A D gene is named only where the DNA matches it firmly. Size values are once, few and many counts, or a class for expanded clones, and some rows have none.

-	-	15	TRBV2	TRBJ2-5	CASRNRGLLKETQYF	TGTGCCAGCAGAAACCGGGGTCTGCTAAAAGAGACCCAGTACTTC
-	-	14	TRBV14	TRBJ2-5	CASSRVALQETQYF	TGTGCCAGCAGCCGAGTGGCCCTACAAGAGACCCAGTACTTC
-	-	11	TRBV6-2/TRBV6-3	TRBJ2-1	CASTQGGEQFF	TGTGCCAGCACCCAGGGGGGTGAGCAGTTCTTC
-	-	12	TRBV7-9	TRBJ1-1	CASSAGLTEAFF	TGTGCCAGCAGCGCGGGGCTGACTGAAGCTTTCTTT
TRBD1	-	14	TRBV7-2	TRBJ2-7	CASSFLTGGGDQYF	TGTGCCAGCAGCTTCCTAACAGGGGGCGGAGATCAGTACTTC
TRBD1	few	14	TRBV27	TRBJ2-7	CASKRTGQLYEQYF	TGTGCCAGCAAGAGGACAGGGCAACTGTACGAGCAGTACTTC
-	many	12	TRBV5-5	TRBJ1-5	CASSLPNQPQHF	TGTGCCAGCAGCTTACCAAATCAGCCCCAGCATTTT
TRBD1	-	14	TRBV2	TRBJ2-2	CASSGQAATGELFF	TGTGCCAGCAGCGGACAGGCCGCCACCGGGGAGCTGTTTTTT
TRBD1	few	15	TRBV7-9	TRBJ1-2	CASLLTGGDEFGYTF	TGTGCCAGCCTCCTGACAGGGGGGGATGAGTTTGGCTACACCTTC
-	few	14	TRBV3-1	TRBJ1-5	CASSQGLSNQPQHF	TGTGCCAGCAGCCAAGGGCTATCCAATCAGCCCCAGCATTTT
TRBD2	-	12	TRBV29-1	TRBJ2-7	CSVVLAGDEQYF	TGCAGCGTTGTGCTAGCGGGAGACGAGCAGTACTTC
-	-	15	TRBV4-1	TRBJ1-5	CASSQAGQWDQPQHF	TGCGCCAGCAGCCAAGCAGGGCAGTGGGATCAGCCCCAGCATTTT
-	few	15	TRBV4-1	TRBJ1-1	CASSQPTGKNTEAFF	TGCGCCAGCAGCCAACCGACAGGAAAGAACACTGAAGCTTTCTTT
TRBD1	-	14	TRBV29-1	TRBJ2-7	CSVGPDRGPGEQYF	TGCAGCGTTGGTCCGGACAGGGGGCCGGGCGAGCAGTACTTC
TRBD1	few	15	TRBV24-1	TRBJ1-2	CATSENRDRLDGYTF	TGTGCCACCAGTGAGAACCGGGACAGATTAGATGGCTACACCTTC
TRBD1	-	15	TRBV4-1	TRBJ1-2	CASSQPDRDGYGYTF	TGCGCCAGCAGCCAGCCGGACAGGGACGGCTATGGCTACACCTTC
TRBD2	few	11	TRBV6-2/TRBV6-3	TRBJ2-7	CASSDSSGGHF	TGTGCCAGCAGTGACTCTAGCGGGGGACATTTC
-	-	12	TRBV5-1	TRBJ2-7	CASSPTLNERYF	TGCGCCAGCAGCCCGACACTCAACGAGCGGTACTTC
-	-	17	TRBV24-1	TRBJ2-3	CATSDLPGTEKPDTQYF	TGTGCCACCAGTGATTTGCCGGGTACAGAGAAACCAGATACGCAGTATTTT
-	-	14	TRBV29-1	TRBJ1-2	CSVGLGTLNYGYTF	TGCAGCGTCGGGTTGGGGACATTAAACTATGGCTACACCTTC
-	-	13	TRBV30	TRBJ1-2	CAWRQGGNYGYTF	TGTGCCTGGAGACAGGGAGGGAACTATGGCTACACCTTC
-	few	13	TRBV30	TRBJ1-2	CAWSLRLGHGYTF	TGTGCCTGGAGTTTGAGGTTGGGGCATGGCTACACCTTC
-	-	12	TRBV7-2	TRBJ2-7	CASSPLAYEQYF	TGTGCCAGCAGCCCACTAGCATACGAGCAGTACTTC
-	few	14	TRBV20-1	TRBJ1-2	CSARDPGANYGYTF	TGCAGTGCTAGAGATCCCGGAGCTAACTATGGCTACACCTTC
-	few	13	TRBV7-9	TRBJ2-7	CASTSLRRGEQYF	TGTGCCAGCACCTCCCTCCGCAGGGGCGAGCAGTACTTC
-	-	16	TRBV29-1	TRBJ2-2	CSVKQWTFANTGELFF	TGCAGCGTGAAACAATGGACATTCGCGAACACCGGGGAGCTGTTTTTT
-	-	13	TRBV29-1	TRBJ2-7	CSVEDRIAYEQYF	TGCAGCGTTGAAGACAGGATCGCCTACGAGCAGTACTTC
-	-	19	TRBV29-1	TRBJ2-6	CSVVGQGTMGSSGANVLTF	TGCAGCGTTGTAGGGCAGGGAACGATGGGGAGCTCTGGGGCCAACGTCCTGACTTTC
TRBD2	few	17	TRBV5-6	TRBJ2-7	CASSKRGSSGILREQYF	TGTGCCAGCAGCAAAAGGGGCTCTAGCGGGATCCTTCGGGAGCAGTACTTC
TRBD2	-	18	TRBV20-1	TRBJ2-1	CSARTPPGLAGVGNEQFF	TGCAGTGCTAGAACACCCCCCGGACTAGCGGGAGTAGGGAATGAGCAGTTCTTC
-	few	15	TRBV6-5	TRBJ2-6	CASSYWGSGANVLTF	TGTGCCAGCAGTTATTGGGGGTCTGGGGCCAACGTCCTGACTTTC
TRBD2	-	15	TRBV7-2	TRBJ2-1	CASSLDLAGVREQFF	TGTGCCAGCAGCTTAGACCTAGCGGGAGTACGAGAGCAGTTCTTC
-	-	14	TRBV5-1	TRBJ2-2	CASSLPSRTGELFF	TGCGCCAGCAGCTTGCCTAGCAGGACCGGGGAGCTGTTTTTT
TRBD1	few	15	TRBV20-1	TRBJ1-1	CSASALRGGNTEAFF	TGCAGTGCCAGTGCCCTCAGGGGGGGGAACACTGAAGCTTTCTTT
-	many	8	TRBV20-1	TRBJ1-2	CSASGSTF	TGCAGTGCTAGCGGGTCAACCTTC
TRBD2	few	15	TRBV6-5	TRBJ2-3	CASSSSGVRADTQYF	TGTGCCAGCAGTTCGAGCGGGGTCCGGGCTGATACGCAGTATTTT
TRBD1	-	15	TRBV5-1	TRBJ1-6	CASSLGDRPNSPLHF	TGCGCCAGCAGCTTGGGGGACAGGCCAAATTCACCCCTCCACTTT
-	-	13	TRBV7-9	TRBJ1-2	CASSQANPYGYTF	TGTGCCAGCAGCCAAGCAAACCCCTATGGCTACACCTTC
-	few	14	TRBV12-3/TRBV12-4	TRBJ2-1	CASTPRSSYNEQFF	TGTGCCAGCACCCCGAGAAGCTCCTACAATGAGCAGTTCTTC
TRBD1	-	14	TRBV18	TRBJ2-7	CASSPGQGQYEQYF	TGTGCCAGCTCACCAGGACAGGGGCAGTACGAGCAGTACTTC
-	few	11	TRBV29-1	TRBJ1-2	CSVDPNYGYTF	TGCAGCGTTGACCCTAACTATGGCTACACCTTC
-	-	15	TRBV18	TRBJ2-3	CASSPSYLESDTQYF	TGTGCCAGCTCACCTTCTTATCTGGAATCGGATACGCAGTATTTT
-	many	14	TRBV12-3/TRBV12-4	TRBJ2-3	CASSFAQRGGTQYF	TGTGCCAGCAGTTTTGCACAGAGGGGAGGTACGCAGTATTTT
TRBD2	few	16	TRBV6-6	TRBJ2-2	CASSYAGGGSTGELFF	TGTGCCAGCAGTTACGCGGGAGGGGGCAGCACCGGGGAGCTGTTTTTT
TRBD2	few	17	TRBV7-2	TRBJ2-7	CASSSRDYPTISYEQYF	TGTGCCAGCAGCTCCCGGGACTATCCTACAATTTCTTACGAGCAGTACTTC
TRBD1	-	15	TRBV4-1	TRBJ1-4	CASSQEDRWNEKLFF	TGCGCCAGCAGCCAAGAGGACAGGTGGAATGAAAAACTGTTTTTT
-	-	15	TRBV5-6	TRBJ2-6	CASSVLFSGANVLTF	TGTGCCAGCAGCGTTCTATTCTCTGGGGCCAACGTCCTGACTTTC
-	-	15	TRBV19	TRBJ1-6	CASSSLDRDNSPLHF	TGTGCCAGTAGCTCATTGGACAGAGATAATTCACCCCTCCACTTT